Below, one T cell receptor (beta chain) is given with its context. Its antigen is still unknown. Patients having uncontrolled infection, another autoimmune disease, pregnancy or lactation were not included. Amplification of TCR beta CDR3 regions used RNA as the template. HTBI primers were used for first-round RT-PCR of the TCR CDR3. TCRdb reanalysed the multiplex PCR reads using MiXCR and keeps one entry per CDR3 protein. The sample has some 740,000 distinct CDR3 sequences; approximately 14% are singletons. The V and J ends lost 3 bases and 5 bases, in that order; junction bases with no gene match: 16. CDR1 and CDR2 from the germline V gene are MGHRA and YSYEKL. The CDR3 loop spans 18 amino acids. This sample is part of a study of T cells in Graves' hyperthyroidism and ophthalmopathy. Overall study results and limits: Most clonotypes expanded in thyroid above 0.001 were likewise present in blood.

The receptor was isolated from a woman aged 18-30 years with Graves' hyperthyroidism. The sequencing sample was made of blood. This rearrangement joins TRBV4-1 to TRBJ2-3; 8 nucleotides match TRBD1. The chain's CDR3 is CASSQTDRGVLSVDTQYF. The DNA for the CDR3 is TGCGCCAGCAGCCAGACAGACAGGGGAGTATTATCAGTAGATACGCAGTATTTT.